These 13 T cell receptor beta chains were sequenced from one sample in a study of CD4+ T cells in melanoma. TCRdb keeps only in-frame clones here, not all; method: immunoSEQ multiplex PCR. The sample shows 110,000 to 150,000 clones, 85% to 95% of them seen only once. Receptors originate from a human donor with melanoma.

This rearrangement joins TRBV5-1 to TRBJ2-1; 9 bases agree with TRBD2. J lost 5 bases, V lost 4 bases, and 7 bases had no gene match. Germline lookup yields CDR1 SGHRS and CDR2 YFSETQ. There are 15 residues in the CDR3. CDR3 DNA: TGCGCCAGCAGCGGGCCTAGCGGGAACAACAATGAGCAGTTCTTC. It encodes CASSGPSGNNNEQFF.

Written as DNA, the CDR3 is TGTGCCAGCAGTATAAATATTTCAGGGGATTCTAAAGCTTTCTTT. Its translation: CASSINISGDSKAFF. V usage is TRBV6-1 and J usage is TRBJ1-1, with TRBD1 as a possible D gene (6 bases). There are 15 residues in the CDR3. In germline, CDR1 is MNHNS, CDR2 SASEGT. The V end lost 5 bases, the J end lost 9 bases, and 22 bases lay between the germline ends.

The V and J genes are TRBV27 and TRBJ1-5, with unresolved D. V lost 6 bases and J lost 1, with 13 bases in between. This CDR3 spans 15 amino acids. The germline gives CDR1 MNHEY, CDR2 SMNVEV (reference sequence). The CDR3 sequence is CASSNAGRSNQPQHF. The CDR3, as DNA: TGTGCCAGCAGCAACGCGGGTCGCAGCAATCAGCCCCAGCATTTT.

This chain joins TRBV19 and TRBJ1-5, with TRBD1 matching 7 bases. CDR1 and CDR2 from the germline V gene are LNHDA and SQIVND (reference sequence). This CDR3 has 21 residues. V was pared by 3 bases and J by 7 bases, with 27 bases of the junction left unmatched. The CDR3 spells CASSIEGPGGFSATFRQPQHF. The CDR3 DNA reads TGTGCCAGTAGTATCGAAGGCCCAGGGGGTTTTTCCGCGACTTTCAGACAGCCCCAGCATTTT.

The CDR3 sequence: CASRSGAMDEQYF. The CDR3 DNA follows: TGTGCCAGCAGGTCCGGAGCCATGGACGAGCAGTACTTC. V is TRBV2 and J is TRBJ2-7; D unclear. Germline CDR1 is SNHLY and CDR2 is FYNNEI. The CDR3 loop spans 13 amino acids. V was cut by 6 bases and J by 5 bases, with 14 bases left in between.

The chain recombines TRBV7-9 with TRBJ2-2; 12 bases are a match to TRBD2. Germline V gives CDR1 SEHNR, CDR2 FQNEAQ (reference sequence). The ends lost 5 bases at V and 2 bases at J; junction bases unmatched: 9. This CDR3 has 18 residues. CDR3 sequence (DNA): TGTGCCAGCAGCCTCCTAGCGGGGGGGTCGCGAAACACCGGGGAGCTGTTTTTT. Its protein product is CASSLLAGGSRNTGELFF.

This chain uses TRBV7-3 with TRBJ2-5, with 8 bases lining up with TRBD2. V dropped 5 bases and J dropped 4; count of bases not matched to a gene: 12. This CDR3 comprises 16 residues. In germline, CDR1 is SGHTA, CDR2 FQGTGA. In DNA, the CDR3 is TGTGCCAGCAGCGCCCAGTCGGGCGGGGGGCGAGAGACCCAGTACTTC. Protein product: CASSAQSGGGRETQYF.

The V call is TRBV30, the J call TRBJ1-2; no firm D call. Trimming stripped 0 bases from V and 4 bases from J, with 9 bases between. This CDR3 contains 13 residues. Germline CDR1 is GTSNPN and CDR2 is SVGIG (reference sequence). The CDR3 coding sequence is TGTGCCTGGAGTGTACTTGATCGCTATGGCTACACCTTC. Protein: CAWSVLDRYGYTF. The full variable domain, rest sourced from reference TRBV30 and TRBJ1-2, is SQTIHQWPATLVQPVGSPLSLECTVEGTSNPNLYWYRQAAGRGLQLLFYSVGIGQISSEVPQNLSASRPQDRQFILSSKKLLLSDSGFYLCAWSVLDRYGYTFGSGTRLTVV.

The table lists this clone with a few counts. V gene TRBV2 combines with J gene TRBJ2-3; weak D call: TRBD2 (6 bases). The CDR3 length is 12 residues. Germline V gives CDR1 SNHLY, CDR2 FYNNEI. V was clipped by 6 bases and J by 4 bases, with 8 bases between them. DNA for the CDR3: TGTGCCAGCAGGACGGGGGCAGATACGCAGTATTTT. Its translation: CASRTGADTQYF.

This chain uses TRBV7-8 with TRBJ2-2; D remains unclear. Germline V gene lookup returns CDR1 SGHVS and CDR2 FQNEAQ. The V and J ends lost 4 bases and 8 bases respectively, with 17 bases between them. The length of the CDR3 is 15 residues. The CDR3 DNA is TGTGCCAGCAGCTCCCGATTGGTGGGCCGGGGGGAGCTGTTTTTT. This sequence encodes CASSSRLVGRGELFF.

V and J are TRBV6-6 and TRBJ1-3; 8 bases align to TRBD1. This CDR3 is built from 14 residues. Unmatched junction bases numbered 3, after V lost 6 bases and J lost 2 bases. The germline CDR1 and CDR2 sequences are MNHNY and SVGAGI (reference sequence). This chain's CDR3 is CASSAGGAGNTIYF. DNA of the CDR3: TGTGCCAGCAGCGCAGGGGGCGCTGGAAACACCATATATTTT.

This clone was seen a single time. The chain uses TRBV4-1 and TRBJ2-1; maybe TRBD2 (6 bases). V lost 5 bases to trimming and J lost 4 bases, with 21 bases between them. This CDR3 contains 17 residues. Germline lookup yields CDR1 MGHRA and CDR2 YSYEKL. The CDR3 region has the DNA TGCGCCAGCAGCGGGGGGATTCCCGCCGGCCGATACAATGAGCAGTTCTTC. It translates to CASSGGIPAGRYNEQFF.

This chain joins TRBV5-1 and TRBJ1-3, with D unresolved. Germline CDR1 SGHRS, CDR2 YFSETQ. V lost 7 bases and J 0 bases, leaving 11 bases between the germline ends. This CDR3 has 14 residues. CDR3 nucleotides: TGCGCCAGCCAGGACCGCAGCTCTGGAAACACCATATATTTT. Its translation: CASQDRSSGNTIYF.